These T cell receptor beta chains were read from a single sample in a study of blood T cells in healthy people across ages. TCRdb processed the 5' RACE reads anew with MiXCR; each CDR3 protein has one entry. Of fewer than 800,000 distinct CDR3 sequences in the sample, 25% were seen once. These data are also associated with another study on T cells of mothers and their children.

The sample comprised blood. These receptors were taken from a boy younger than 18 in good health. CDR3s include the opening cysteine and the closing phenylalanine or tryptophan.

length,J,V,CDR3
17,TRBJ1-5,TRBV12-3/TRBV12-4,CASSPRFRPMGNQPQHF
17,TRBJ2-3,TRBV7-3,CASSQGLAGGFSGAQYF
15,TRBJ2-7,TRBV7-9,CASSSSDGNIYEQYF
16,-,TRBV6-5,CASRYSGTSPYNEQFF
14,-,TRBV18,CASSPGDSSYEQFF
13,TRBJ2-7,TRBV18,CASSSGATYEQYF
12,TRBJ2-1,TRBV6-2/TRBV6-3,CASRIGFSEQFF
14,-,TRBV5-1,CASSLPRAEGEQYF
16,TRBJ1-1,TRBV9,CASSPQRPNRDTEAFF
15,TRBJ1-2,TRBV10-2,CASSEAGVGMGGYTF
14,TRBJ2-1,TRBV7-9,CASSARDSYNEQFF
13,TRBJ2-1,TRBV10-2,CASRTSLVDEQFF
15,TRBJ1-6,TRBV12-3/TRBV12-4,CASSLGGAGHSPLHF
14,TRBJ2-7,TRBV7-2,CASSLRIAGYEQYF
13,TRBJ2-7,TRBV6-1,CASSEAIIGLQYF
14,TRBJ2-7,TRBV6-5,CASSYYATSYEQYF
14,TRBJ2-1,TRBV6-5,CASKRGITYNEQFF
14,TRBJ1-6,TRBV12-3/TRBV12-4,CASIPFGGYSPLHF
13,-,TRBV6-6,CASSFRVTYEQYF
16,TRBJ2-7,TRBV7-2,CASSLVNLKSLHEQYF
16,TRBJ2-5,TRBV7-2,CASSQQTSGRGTTQYF
10,TRBJ2-5,TRBV29-1,CSVRQETQYF
15,TRBJ2-5,TRBV5-1,CASRLPLDLQETQYF
17,TRBJ2-1,TRBV4-2,CASSPLNPGASYNEQFF
15,-,TRBV20-1,CSARDPGQGAYEQYF
14,TRBJ2-7,TRBV6-1,CASSVGQGIHEQYF
13,TRBJ2-7,TRBV29-1,CSVDSGTNYEQHF
14,TRBJ1-2,TRBV6-1,CASRAPGQSIGYTF
13,TRBJ1-5,TRBV20-1,CSARDSGNQPQHF
15,TRBJ1-4,TRBV10-3,CAISFQTGATEKLFF
13,TRBJ2-1,TRBV5-1,CASSFEGNNEQFF
16,TRBJ2-1,TRBV19,CASSMFQRGLVNEQFF
17,-,TRBV7-2,CASSSGGWDGGSETQYF
14,TRBJ2-5,TRBV5-1,CASRSSDSGETQYF
12,TRBJ1-4,TRBV29-1,CSVRDRAEKLFF
14,TRBJ1-2,TRBV7-9,CASSRTGGVRGHTF
15,TRBJ2-7,TRBV28,CAGSPRTGVGYEQYF
15,TRBJ2-5,TRBV24-1,CATSDPLVPQETQYF
13,TRBJ2-5,TRBV11-2,CSSSLAGEETQYF
11,TRBJ2-5,TRBV11-2,CASGVQETQYF
12,TRBJ2-5,TRBV21-1,CASSPLLGTQYF
13,TRBJ1-2,TRBV6-2/TRBV6-3,CASSYFGQTGYTF
16,TRBJ2-3,TRBV7-9,CASSAGTSGITDPQYF
17,TRBJ2-6,TRBV12-3/TRBV12-4,CASSQTSGRAGANVLTF
18,-,TRBV27,CASSHSGLAGDLQNEQYF
15,TRBJ2-4,TRBV6-6,CASLGGGEANYIQYF